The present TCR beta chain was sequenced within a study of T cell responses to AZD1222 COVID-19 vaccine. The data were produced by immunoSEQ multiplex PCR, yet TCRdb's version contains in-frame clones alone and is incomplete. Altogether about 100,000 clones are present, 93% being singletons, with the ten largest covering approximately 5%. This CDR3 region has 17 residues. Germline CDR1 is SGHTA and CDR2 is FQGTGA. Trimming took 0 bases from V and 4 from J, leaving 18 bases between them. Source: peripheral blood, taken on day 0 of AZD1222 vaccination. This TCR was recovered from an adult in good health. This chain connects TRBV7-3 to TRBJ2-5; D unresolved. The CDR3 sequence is CASSLTGNTWVSETQYF. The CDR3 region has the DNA TGTGCCAGCAGCTTAACGGGCAACACATGGGTGTCAGAGACCCAGTACTTC. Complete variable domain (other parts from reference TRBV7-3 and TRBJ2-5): GAGVSQTPSNKVTEKGKYVELRCDPISGHTALYWYRQSLGQGPEFLIYFQGTGAADDSGLPNDRFFAVRPEGSVSTLKIQRTERGDSAVYLCASSLTGNTWVSETQYFGPGTRLLVL.